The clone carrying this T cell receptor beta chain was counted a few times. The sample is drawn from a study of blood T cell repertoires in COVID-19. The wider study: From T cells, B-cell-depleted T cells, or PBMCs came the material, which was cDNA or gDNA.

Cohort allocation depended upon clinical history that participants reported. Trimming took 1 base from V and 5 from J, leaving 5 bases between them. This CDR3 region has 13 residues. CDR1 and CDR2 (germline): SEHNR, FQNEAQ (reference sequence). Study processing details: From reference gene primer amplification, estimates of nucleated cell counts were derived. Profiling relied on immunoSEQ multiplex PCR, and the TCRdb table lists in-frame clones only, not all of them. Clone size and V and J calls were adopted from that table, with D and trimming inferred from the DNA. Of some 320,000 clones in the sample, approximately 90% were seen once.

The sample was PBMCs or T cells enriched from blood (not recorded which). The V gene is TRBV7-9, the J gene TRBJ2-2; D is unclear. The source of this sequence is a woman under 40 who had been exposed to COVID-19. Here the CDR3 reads CASSLVRTGELFF. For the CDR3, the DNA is TGTGCCAGCAGCTTAGTCCGGACCGGGGAGCTGTTTTTT.